This entry is about one TCR beta chain. Its target is unknown. The data derive from a study of PD-L1 blockade in urothelial cancer. Overall study findings and caveats: Better progression-free and overall survival followed lower pretreatment blood clonality.

Trimming cost V 0 bases and J 5 bases, with 5 bases left between them. Germline loops: CDR1 GTSNPN, CDR2 SVGIG (reference sequence). The CDR3 is 12 residues long. The time point here: pretreatment peripheral blood. Clones were sequenced by immunoSEQ multiplex PCR, and TCRdb holds only the in-frame ones, with some missing. This repertoire shows 90,000 to 100,000 clones, almost 90% found once; its top ten account for around 1.7%. The receptor comes from a man in his 60s with urothelial cancer. The V gene is TRBV30, the J gene TRBJ1-3; no definite D call. Here the sequenced sample was PBMCs, taken around atezolizumab (anti-PD-L1) treatment. The CDR3 loop is CAWSVQRNTIYF. CDR3 in DNA: TGTGCCTGGAGTGTACAAAGAAACACCATATATTTT.